This TCR beta chain was recovered during a study of blood T cells in healthy people across ages. Across the whole study: Template switching retrieved approximately one barcoded beta molecule for each two T cells. Notes on the study in general: Roughly linearly, TCR beta diversity per million T cells fell as age increased. Possibly, changes in expanded clonotypes were confounded because donor CMV status was unknown.

This clonotype was counted many times. Its antigen is still unknown. With each sample, at least 5 micrograms of total RNA were extracted. The authors ran a second PCR of roughly 6 to 12 cycles using a sample-barcoded 5' primer and a J-beta primer mix. MiXCR, run by TCRdb on the 5' RACE reads, gives a single entry per CDR3 protein. The sample records about 670,000 distinct CDR3 sequences, about 51% being singletons. The material sequenced was blood. The sequence derives from a woman older than 75 in good health.

The CDR3 DNA follows: TGTGCCAGCAGCTCCATGCCGACAGGTTCTTACAATGAGCAGTTCTTC. Amino acids: CASSSMPTGSYNEQFF. The rearrangement links TRBV7-2 to TRBJ2-1; weak D call: TRBD1 (6 bases). The germline V and J ends were trimmed by 4 bases and 4 bases, with 17 bases remaining between them. CDR1 is SGHTA, CDR2 FQGNSA, per germline. This CDR3 has 16 amino acids. Full variable domain (rest looked up from reference TRBV7-2 and TRBJ2-1): GAGVSQSPSNKVTEKGKDVELRCDPISGHTALYWYRQSLGQGLEFLIYFQGNSAPDKSGLPSDRFSAERTGGSVSTLTIQRTQQEDSAVYLCASSSMPTGSYNEQFFGPGTRLTVL.